Presented here are 10 T cell receptor beta chains from one specimen sequenced in a study of OX40 agonist ivuxolimab in advanced cancers. TCRdb's copy holds only in-frame clones and misses some; the assay was immunoSEQ multiplex PCR. The data contain about 54,000 clones, roughly three quarters of them seen just once; the ten biggest clones take up less than 4.5%. Material: CD4+ or CD8+ T cells sorted from blood, obtained in a trial of the OX40 agonist ivuxolimab. The receptors were gathered from an adult with an advanced solid tumor such as melanoma, head and neck, liver or kidney cancer.

This clone was seen a single time. The chain uses TRBV7-2 and TRBJ2-7; D possibly corresponds to TRBD1 (5 bases). V shed 5 bases and J shed 8 bases, with 16 bases lying between them. CDR1 SGHTA and CDR2 FQGNSA come from the germline V gene. There are 13 residues in the CDR3. The CDR3 spells CASSQGRDTQQYF. The CDR3 DNA sequence: TGTGCCAGCAGCCAGGGCAGAGATACGCAGCAGTACTTC.

The V gene is TRBV4-2, the J gene TRBJ2-7; TRBD1 might be the D (5 bases). The CDR3 has 17 residues. V lost 5 bases and J 8 bases, leaving 28 bases between the germline ends. Germline-derived CDR1 and CDR2 are LGHNA and YNFKEQ. The CDR3 reads CASSDQRAAGPLRQQYF. The CDR3 DNA reads as TGTGCCAGCAGCGATCAAAGGGCCGCAGGGCCCCTACGCCAGCAGTACTTC.

This clone occurred a few times. The chain employs TRBV6-1 and TRBJ1-3; tentatively, D is TRBD1 (5 bases). This CDR3 comprises 15 residues. Deletions cut 0 bases from V and 3 bases from J, with 9 bases between. Germline assignment: CDR1 MNHNS and CDR2 SASEGT. CDR3 sequence reads: CASSEAGRIGNTIYF. For the CDR3, the DNA is TGTGCCAGCAGTGAAGCGGGACGGATTGGAAACACCATATATTTT.

The rearrangement uses TRBV6-1 and TRBJ1-2; 10 nucleotides line up with TRBD1. There are 14 residues in the CDR3. The germline gives CDR1 MNHNS, CDR2 SASEGT. Trimming cost V 5 bases and J 8 bases; bases outside gene matches: 8. DNA for the CDR3: TGTGCCAGCAGTCCTCTTGGGACAGGGGAAGGCTACACCTTC. Amino acid sequence: CASSPLGTGEGYTF.

In this sample, this clone turned up once. The CDR3 nucleotides read TGTGCCAGCACCACTAGGGATACGCAGTATTTT. Translated: CASTTRDTQYF. This chain uses TRBV2 with TRBJ2-3, with TRBD2 as a possible D gene (5 bases). The CDR3 covers 11 residues. Trimming took 7 bases from V and 6 from J, leaving 8 bases between them. Germline V CDR1 and CDR2: SNHLY, FYNNEI. The whole variable domain, filled in from reference TRBV2 and TRBJ2-3, reads EPEVTQTPSHQVTQMGQEVILRCVPISNHLYFYWYRQILGQKVEFLVSFYNNEISEKSEIFDDQFSVERPDGSNFTLKIRSTKLEDSAMYFCASTTRDTQYFGPGTRLTVL.

This clone was detected a few times. The chain carries TRBV5-4 and TRBJ2-3; no clear D. The germline V and J ends were trimmed by 4 bases and 6 bases, with 15 bases remaining between them. Germline V lookup: CDR1 SGHNT, CDR2 YYREEE (reference sequence). The CDR3 loop spans 14 amino acids. The CDR3 DNA reads TGTGCCAGCAGCCCAACCCGGGTTGCTGATACGCAGTATTTT. Translation: CASSPTRVADTQYF.

The rearrangement uses TRBV28 and TRBJ2-3; tentative D call: TRBD2 (5 bases). V dropped 3 bases and J dropped 5 bases, with 15 bases sitting between them. Germline V CDR1 and CDR2: MDHEN, SYDVKM. The CDR3 consists of 15 residues. The CDR3 loop is CASSLERVRGDTQYF. CDR3 nucleotides: TGTGCCAGCAGTTTGGAACGGGTACGGGGAGATACGCAGTATTTT.

The V and J genes are TRBV18 and TRBJ1-2; no clear D. Germline loops: CDR1 KGHSH, CDR2 LQKENI. CDR3 size: 13 residues. V dropped 3 bases and J dropped 7 bases, with 12 bases sitting between them. CDR3 nucleotide sequence: TGTGCCAGCTCACCCCCGTCGGGATTTGGCTACACCTTC. It is translated as CASSPPSGFGYTF.

The chain joins TRBV29-1 to TRBJ2-1; D gene unclear. V lost 8 bases to trimming and J lost 0 bases, with 14 bases between them. CDR1 is SQVTM, CDR2 ANQGSEA, per germline. This CDR3 spans 14 amino acids. The CDR3 spells CSSTAGLSYNEQFF. The CDR3 nucleotides read TGCAGCTCCACGGCCGGCCTCTCCTACAATGAGCAGTTCTTC.

This rearrangement joins TRBV27 to TRBJ1-5; a weak D match, TRBD1 (5 bases). The V gene's germline CDR1 is MNHEY and CDR2 SMNVEV (reference sequence). This CDR3 spans 15 amino acids. V gave up 5 bases and J gave up 5 bases, with 16 bases separating them. CDR3 protein: CASSLTLGTDQPQHF. The CDR3, as DNA: TGTGCCAGCAGTCTGACTCTGGGGACGGATCAGCCCCAGCATTTT.